Below, 8 T cell receptor beta chains from the same sample are listed, as sequenced in a study of blood T cell repertoires in COVID-19. TCRdb keeps only in-frame clones here, not all; method: immunoSEQ multiplex PCR. The table records about 240,000 clones, roughly 87% of them present only once. The material sequenced was PBMCs or T cells enriched from blood (not recorded which). The source is a woman aged 25 to 39 with acute COVID-19.

This chain uses TRBV29-1 with TRBJ2-5; 9 bases agree with TRBD2. V lost 8 bases, J lost 2 bases, and 9 bases stayed unmatched. This CDR3 is 14 amino acids long. Germline lookup yields CDR1 SQVTM and CDR2 ANQGSEA. The CDR3 bases are TGCAGCCTGCGGGCTAGCGGGGATCAAGAGACCCAGTACTTC. Its translation is CSLRASGDQETQYF.

The CDR3 region has the DNA TGTGCCAGCCAGCTTGAGACAGCATACTATGGCTACACCTTC. This sequence encodes CASQLETAYYGYTF. The chain is built from TRBV2 and TRBJ1-2, with TRBD1 as a possible D gene (5 bases). The CDR3 sequence is 14 residues long. Trimming removed 8 bases at V and 3 bases at J, with 16 bases between. Germline V gives CDR1 SNHLY, CDR2 FYNNEI.

The rearrangement links TRBV5-1 to TRBJ2-7; D perhaps matches TRBD1 (6 bases). The germline V and J ends were trimmed by 0 bases and 5 bases, with 12 bases remaining between them. Looked up from germline, CDR1 is SGHRS and CDR2 is YFSETQ. The CDR3 is made up of 14 amino acids. This CDR3 reads CASSLGDRQHEQYF. The CDR3 coding sequence is TGCGCCAGCAGCTTGGGCGACAGGCAACACGAGCAGTACTTC.

A few counts support this clone. The V and J genes are TRBV6-5 and TRBJ1-1; 7 bases fit TRBD1. The CDR3 consists of 14 residues. CDR1 and CDR2 (germline): MNHEY, SVGAGI. The J segment lost 6 bases and the V segment lost 5 bases, leaving 9 bases of the junction unmatched. The chain's CDR3 is CASSTRDRRSEAFF. The CDR3 DNA sequence: TGTGCCAGCAGTACCAGGGACAGACGGTCTGAAGCTTTCTTT.

The table lists this clone with a count of one. The chain links TRBV5-4 to TRBJ1-5; 7 bases align to TRBD1. The CDR3 runs to 15 residues. J was trimmed by 4 bases and V by 0 bases; bases with no gene match: 4. Germline V lookup: CDR1 SGHNT, CDR2 YYREEE (reference sequence). For the CDR3, the DNA is TGTGCCAGCAGCTTGGGGGGGACAGTTAATCAGCCCCAGCATTTT. It translates to CASSLGGTVNQPQHF.

This chain connects TRBV5-1 to TRBJ2-7, with D perhaps TRBD1 (5 bases). The CDR3 consists of 12 residues. Germline CDR1 and CDR2: SGHRS and YFSETQ. V was trimmed by 4 bases and J by 3 bases, leaving 8 bases between them. This chain's CDR3 is CASSGDSYEQYF. For the CDR3, the DNA is TGCGCCAGCAGCGGCGACAGCTACGAGCAGTACTTC.

The chain joins TRBV27 to TRBJ1-5, with D uncertain. The CDR3 has 15 residues. The germline gives CDR1 MNHEY, CDR2 SMNVEV (reference sequence). Trimming stripped 2 bases from V and 0 bases from J, with 8 bases between. The chain's CDR3 is CASSLGGNSNQPQHF. The CDR3 DNA sequence: TGTGCCAGCAGTTTAGGAGGGAATAGCAATCAGCCCCAGCATTTT.

This clone has more than one count but fewer than ten. This chain uses TRBV3-1 (or the pseudogene TRBV3-2) with TRBJ2-7, with D perhaps matching TRBD2 (7 bases). The germline CDR1 and CDR2 sequences are LGHDT and YNNKEL (reference sequence). V lost 4 bases and J lost 0, with 16 bases in between. This CDR3 is built from 16 residues. The CDR3, as DNA: TGTGCCAGCAGCCTACTAGGGGGGGCCCGCTCCTACGAGCAGTACTTC. Protein sequence: CASSLLGGARSYEQYF.